This T cell receptor beta chain was sequenced in a study of blood T cell repertoires in COVID-19. Sequenced by immunoSEQ multiplex PCR; TCRdb stores in-frame clones only, minus some. In the table there are hundreds of thousands of clones, around 81% of which are singletons. The germline V gene encodes CDR1 GTSNPN and CDR2 SVGIG (reference sequence). V lost 1 base, J lost 6 bases, and 10 bases lay in between. The CDR3 loop spans 13 amino acids. The TCR originated in a woman in her thirties or forties with acute COVID-19. The chain joins TRBV30 to TRBJ2-1, with a possible D match to TRBD2 (5 bases). The sample was PBMCs or T cells enriched from blood (not recorded which). CDR3 in amino acids: CAWSDWAGNEQFF. The CDR3 coding sequence is TGTGCCTGGAGTGATTGGGCGGGCAATGAGCAGTTCTTC.